This T cell receptor (beta chain) was sequenced for a study of Ad26.COV2.S vaccination and SARS-CoV-2 variants. Study results and limitations: Spike-specific CD8+ and CD4+ T cell responses reportedly showed substantial breadth after vaccination. Vaccinees showed greater spike-specific TCR breadth than placebo recipients. Vaccine and placebo recipients had similar non-spike TCR breadth.

Only in-frame clones appear in the TCRdb table, and some are missing; sequencing was by immunoSEQ multiplex PCR. In the table there are around 450,000 clones, roughly 89% of which are singletons. CDR3 length: 12 residues. Treatment meaning: roughly 19 received Ad26.COV2.S at low or high dose, single or two shots; 5 received placebo; per-sample allocation not given. Repertoires come from day 63 after the first vaccine or placebo injection. In regard to this clone: The antigen remains undetermined.

This sequence originates from a person aged 18-65 years who received the Ad26.COV2.S COVID-19 vaccine or a placebo. The V gene is TRBV21-1, the J gene TRBJ2-3. TRBV21-1 is a documented pseudogene. The sequenced sample was peripheral blood, obtained in a trial of Ad26.COV2.S vaccine versus placebo. The CDR3 protein is CASSSSTDTQYF. Here the CDR3 DNA reads TGTGCCAGCAGCAGTAGCACAGATACGCAGTATTTT.